Given below is one T cell receptor beta chain in context. Its specificity is not known. TCRdb's table, derived via immunoSEQ multiplex PCR, lists solely in-frame clones and lacks some. The table records 170,000 or so clones, around 84% of them present only once. This sample is part of a study of cytomegalovirus exposure and HLA in healthy donors. Study-wide findings and caveats: The authors listed 164 TCR beta chains as cytomegalovirus-associated.

Germline V lookup: CDR1 GTSNPN, CDR2 SVGIG (reference sequence). The CDR3 consists of 16 residues. With V trimmed by 0 bases and J by 10 bases, 9 bases remained unmatched. This sequence originates from a man younger than 30 in good health and CMV-seropositive. Sequencing was carried out using PBMCs. This rearrangement joins TRBV30 to TRBJ2-2, with 12 bases matching TRBD2. The CDR3 DNA reads as TGTGCCTGGAGTGTAGGCCGGACTAGCGGGAAAGAGGAGCTGTTTTTT. Translating it yields CAWSVGRTSGKEELFF.